A single sample gave rise to the 26 T cell receptor beta chains below, sequenced in a study of OX40 agonist ivuxolimab in advanced cancers. Method: immunoSEQ multiplex PCR; TCRdb's copy keeps in-frame clones and lacks some. Counted here are about 95,000 clones, roughly 88% occurring once; the ten biggest clones make up about 4.1%. Sequenced here: CD4+ or CD8+ T cells sorted from blood, sampled in a trial of the OX40 agonist ivuxolimab. These receptors were obtained from an adult with an advanced solid tumor such as melanoma, head and neck, liver or kidney cancer.

V usage is TRBV6-1 and J usage is TRBJ2-5; TRBD1 agrees at 10 bases. Germline V gene lookup returns CDR1 MNHNS and CDR2 SASEGT. Losses at the gene ends were 6 bases for V and 3 bases for J; bases not matched to a gene: 7. The CDR3 totals 15 residues. CDR3 amino acids: CASSQAGQGEETQYF. DNA of the CDR3: TGTGCCAGCAGCCAAGCAGGACAGGGGGAAGAGACCCAGTACTTC.

The rearrangement joins TRBV2 to TRBJ1-4; D is uncertain. Looked up from germline, CDR1 is SNHLY and CDR2 is FYNNEI. This CDR3 has 12 amino acids. V was pared by 0 bases and J by 14 bases, with 10 bases between. The CDR3 sequence is CASSEAGRDLFF. DNA of the CDR3: TGTGCCAGCAGTGAAGCGGGCCGGGATCTGTTTTTT.

This clone was seen just once. J is TRBJ2-1 and V is TRBV7-2, with 10 bases that match TRBD2. The CDR3 contains 16 residues. V shed 2 bases, J shed 10 bases, and the junction held 11 bases outside the gene matches. CDR1 is SGHTA, CDR2 FQGNSA, per germline. The CDR3 protein is CASSLWTASGSEEQFF. DNA of the CDR3: TGTGCCAGCAGCTTATGGACGGCTAGCGGGAGCGAGGAGCAGTTCTTC.

On this clone itself: One junction end does not reproduce the germline sequence, and a read error may be involved. The CDR3 DNA is TGTGCTAGCAGCCCGTCGCCGCAACCCACAGATACGCAGTATTTT. Protein: CASSPSPQPTDTQYF. This chain connects TRBV7-7 to TRBJ2-3; D is unclear. Per germline, CDR1 SSHAT and CDR2 FNYEAQ (reference sequence). The CDR3 totals 15 residues.

The chain links TRBV27 to TRBJ2-7; D might be TRBD2 (5 bases). The V gene's germline CDR1 is MNHEY and CDR2 SMNVEV (reference sequence). This CDR3 comprises 14 residues. The germline V and J ends were trimmed by 5 bases and 2 bases, with 13 bases remaining between them. In nucleotides, the CDR3 is TGTGCCAGCAGTCCTTGGACGGGAACCTACGAGCAGTACTTC. This sequence encodes CASSPWTGTYEQYF.

CDR3 nucleotides: TGTGCCAGCAGCTTACAGGGCGCAAACGGAAACACCATATATTTT. This codes for CASSLQGANGNTIYF. The rearrangement uses TRBV11-2 and TRBJ1-3; possibly TRBD1 for D (5 bases). Germline CDR1 SGHAT, CDR2 FQNNGV. This CDR3 contains 15 residues. Trimming stripped 2 bases from V and 4 bases from J, with 12 bases between.

The chain has TRBV2 and TRBJ2-5; D is perhaps TRBD2 (6 bases). The CDR3 spans 16 residues. CDR1 and CDR2 (germline): SNHLY, FYNNEI. V lost 6 bases, J lost 0 bases, and 17 bases lay in between. The CDR3 region has the DNA TGTGCCAGCAGGGACCTTGGGCGGGGTTACCAAGAGACCCAGTACTTC. Its protein is CASRDLGRGYQETQYF.

The J gene is TRBJ1-2, the V gene TRBV5-1, with D tentatively TRBD1 (5 bases). The V gene's germline CDR1 is SGHRS and CDR2 YFSETQ. V dropped 4 bases and J dropped 4 bases, with 17 bases sitting between them. The CDR3 runs to 15 residues. The CDR3: CASSEYTGTSYGYTF. The CDR3 DNA is TGCGCCAGCAGCGAATATACCGGGACTAGCTATGGCTACACCTTC. The entire variable domain, with the rest obtained from reference TRBV5-1 and TRBJ1-2, is as follows: KAGVTQTPRYLIKTRGQQVTLSCSPISGHRSVSWYQQTPGQGLQFLFEYFSETQRNKGNFPGRFSGRQFSNSRSEMNVSTLELGDSALYLCASSEYTGTSYGYTFGSGTRLTVV.

V and J are TRBV11-2 and TRBJ1-1, with 9 bases matching TRBD1. The CDR3 is 15 residues long. From germline, CDR1 is SGHAT and CDR2 FQNNGV. With 5 bases clipped from V and 1 base from J, the junction kept 5 bases outside the gene matches. DNA of the CDR3: TGTGCCAGCAGCGTCCGGACAGGGGCGAACACTGAAGCTTTCTTT. It is translated as CASSVRTGANTEAFF. The full variable domain, rest sourced from reference TRBV11-2 and TRBJ1-1, is EAGVAQSPRYKIIEKRQSVAFWCNPISGHATLYWYQQILGQGPKLLIQFQNNGVVDDSQLPKDRFSAERLKGVDSTLKIQPAKLEDSAVYLCASSVRTGANTEAFFGQGTRLTVV.

This clone showed up just a few times. The CDR3 coding sequence is TGTGCCAGCACCCCTACTAATGGAGAGCAGTACTTC. It is translated as CASTPTNGEQYF. The genes are TRBV28 and TRBJ2-7, with D unresolved. V lost 7 bases and J 7 bases, leaving 14 bases between the germline ends. Germline CDR1 is MDHEN and CDR2 is SYDVKM. This CDR3 has 12 amino acids.

The chain carries TRBV27 and TRBJ2-1, with 12 nucleotides matching TRBD2. The CDR3 extends over 14 amino acids. CDR1 is MNHEY, CDR2 SMNVEV, per germline (reference sequence). With V trimmed by 3 bases and J by 7 bases, 1 base remained unmatched. CDR3 coding DNA: TGTGCCAGCAGTTTTGGACTAGCGGGGAATGAGCAGTTCTTC. It specifies CASSFGLAGNEQFF.

This clone was picked up many times. CDR3 in DNA: TGTGCCAGCAGCGTAGAGGTCGATGAAAAACTGTTTTTT. As protein: CASSVEVDEKLFF. The genes are TRBV9 and TRBJ1-4; D call uncertain. Trimming took off 0 bases at V and 6 bases at J, with 6 bases between the two ends. Germline lookup yields CDR1 SGDLS and CDR2 YYNGEE. This CDR3 has 13 residues.

The chain carries TRBV9 and TRBJ2-1; 8 bases fit TRBD1. The germline CDR1 and CDR2 sequences are SGDLS and YYNGEE. V trimming: 4 bases; J trimming: 3 bases; junction bases outside the gene matches: 9. This CDR3 region has 16 residues. CDR3 sequence: CASSSRGQEGYNEQFF. The CDR3 DNA is TGTGCCAGCAGCTCACGGGGACAGGAAGGCTACAATGAGCAGTTCTTC.

The genes are TRBV5-3 and TRBJ2-5; 9 nucleotides match TRBD1. TRBV5-3 counts as an open reading frame of uncertain function. Losses at the gene ends were 8 bases for V and 5 bases for J; bases not matched to a gene: 13. This CDR3 is built from 15 residues. DNA for the CDR3: TGTGCCAGCACCACCTCCACAGGGGGCGTTGAGACCCAGTACTTC. Protein product: CASTTSTGGVETQYF.

The chain has TRBV15 and TRBJ1-2; 8 bases are a match to TRBD1. This CDR3 is built from 13 residues. V was pared by 5 bases and J by 4 bases, with 3 bases of the junction left unmatched. Germline CDR1 and CDR2: LNHNV and YYDKDF (reference sequence). Here the CDR3 DNA reads TGTGCCACCAGCCGAGGACAGGGCTATGGCTACACCTTC. Translating gives CATSRGQGYGYTF.

The chain carries TRBV7-8 and TRBJ2-1; D possibly corresponds to TRBD2 (6 bases). Looked up from germline, CDR1 is SGHVS and CDR2 is FQNEAQ. The V end lost 5 bases, the J end lost 6 bases, and 11 bases lay between the germline ends. The CDR3 totals 13 residues. The DNA for the CDR3 is TGTGCCAGCAGCCCTAGGCGGGGCAATGAGCAGTTCTTC. Its translation: CASSPRRGNEQFF. Looking up the rest from reference TRBV7-8 and TRBJ2-1 gives the full variable domain: GAGVSQSPRYKVAKRGQDVALRCDPISGHVSLFWYQQALGQGPEFLTYFQNEAQLDKSGLPSDRFFAERPEGSVSTLKIQRTQQEDSAVYLCASSPRRGNEQFFGPGTRLTVL.

This chain connects TRBV4-3 to TRBJ2-5, with D tentatively TRBD1 (6 bases). The J call may be incorrect, as the DNA end agrees better with TRBJ2-7. This CDR3 comprises 15 residues. CDR1 LGHNA and CDR2 YSLEER come from the germline V gene. CDR3 sequence (DNA): TGCGCCAGCAGCCGCCAGGGGCAGGGCGCCTACGAGCAGTACTTC. Translating gives CASSRQGQGAYEQYF.

The sample holds one count of this clone. The V gene is TRBV9, the J gene TRBJ2-7; D uncertain. The CDR3 has 13 residues. Trimming removed 1 base at V and 3 bases at J, with 8 bases between. Germline CDR1 SGDLS, CDR2 YYNGEE. This CDR3 reads CASSVTPGYEQYF. DNA of the CDR3: TGTGCCAGCAGCGTAACCCCAGGCTACGAGCAGTACTTC. Full variable domain (rest looked up from reference TRBV9 and TRBJ2-7): DSGVTQTPKHLITATGQRVTLRCSPRSGDLSVYWYQQSLDQGLQFLIQYYNGEERAKGNILERFSAQQFPDLHSELNLSSLELGDSALYFCASSVTPGYEQYFGPGTRLTVT.

V gene TRBV11-3 combines with J gene TRBJ2-7; TRBD1 matches 7 bases. Germline V gene lookup returns CDR1 SGHNT and CDR2 YENEEA. This CDR3 spans 14 amino acids. The J segment lost 0 bases and the V segment lost 4 bases, leaving 3 bases of the junction unmatched. The CDR3 reads CASSWDSRSYEQYF. Written as DNA, the CDR3 is TGTGCCAGCAGCTGGGACAGTCGCTCCTACGAGCAGTACTTC.

CDR3 residues: CASSIWDTKREKLFF. CDR3 nucleotides: TGTGCCAGTAGTATTTGGGACACAAAGAGAGAAAAACTGTTTTTT. The rearrangement joins TRBV19 to TRBJ1-4; weak D call: TRBD1 (6 bases). CDR3 size: 15 residues. V was shortened by 3 bases and J by 8 bases, with 16 bases between the two germline ends. The germline CDR1 and CDR2 sequences are LNHDA and SQIVND (reference sequence).

The chain combines TRBV13 with TRBJ2-5, with TRBD2 identical over 15 bases. Germline values: CDR1 PRHDT, CDR2 FYEKMQ (reference sequence). The J segment lost 1 base and the V segment lost 3 bases, leaving 3 bases of the junction unmatched. The CDR3 runs 17 residues. In DNA form, the CDR3 reads TGTGCCAGCAGCTTGGGGACTAGCGGGAGGCTCCAAGAGACCCAGTACTTC. It translates to CASSLGTSGRLQETQYF.

The V gene is TRBV7-6, the J gene TRBJ2-1, with D perhaps TRBD2 (6 bases). V gave up 4 bases and J gave up 0 bases, with 13 bases separating them. CDR1 SGHVS and CDR2 FNYEAQ come from the germline V gene. This CDR3 is 16 amino acids long. The CDR3 sequence: CASSSKVAVSYNEQFF. In DNA, the CDR3 is TGTGCCAGCAGCTCCAAAGTAGCGGTCTCCTACAATGAGCAGTTCTTC.

This clone is a singleton in its sample. V usage is TRBV18 and J usage is TRBJ2-5, with a weak D call TRBD1 (5 bases). The end of the DNA aligns better with TRBJ2-7, so the J call may be wrong. Germline V lookup: CDR1 KGHSH, CDR2 LQKENI. The CDR3 runs 15 residues. The CDR3 region has the DNA TGTGCCAGCTCACCACGTAATCAGGGCACCTACGAGCAGTACTTC. The encoded protein is CASSPRNQGTYEQYF.

This chain joins TRBV5-1 and TRBJ2-7; tentative D call: TRBD1 (6 bases). Trimming took 0 bases from V and 3 from J, leaving 22 bases between them. This CDR3 has 18 residues. Germline loops: CDR1 SGHRS, CDR2 YFSETQ. The CDR3 reads CASSLGFPEAGVDYEQYF. CDR3 sequence (DNA): TGCGCCAGCAGCTTGGGGTTCCCCGAAGCAGGGGTAGACTACGAGCAGTACTTC.

V and J are TRBV28 and TRBJ1-4, with 10 nucleotides matching TRBD1. V was pared by 8 bases and J by 7 bases, with 13 bases of the junction left unmatched. There are 16 residues in the CDR3. Germline V lookup: CDR1 MDHEN, CDR2 SYDVKM. The CDR3 is CASAPTTGDRGEKLFF. CDR3 bases: TGTGCCAGCGCCCCCACGACAGGGGACAGGGGTGAAAAACTGTTTTTT. The variable domain in full, completed from reference TRBV28 and TRBJ1-4, reads DVKVTQSSRYLVKRTGEKVFLECVQDMDHENMFWYRQDPGLGLRLIYFSYDVKMKEKGDIPEGYSVSREKKERFSLILESASTNQTSMYLCASAPTTGDRGEKLFFGSGTQLSVL.

J is TRBJ2-5 and V is TRBV28, with D possibly being TRBD2 (6 bases). The CDR3 is 15 amino acids. Germline V gene sequence: CDR1 MDHEN, CDR2 SYDVKM. V was clipped by 4 bases and J by 5 bases, with 17 bases between them. The CDR3 loop is CASSSQPGLVETQYF. The DNA of the CDR3 is TGTGCCAGCAGTTCCCAACCGGGACTCGTGGAGACCCAGTACTTC.